The 20 T cell receptor beta chains below all came from one sample that was sequenced in a study of CD8 T cells in Susac syndrome. When the RNA was reverse transcribed, random hexamers were used with an input of about 0.5 to 1 ug. TCRdb reanalysed the immunoSEQ multiplex PCR reads using MiXCR and keeps one entry per CDR3 protein. This table has 150,000 to 200,000 distinct CDR3 sequences, roughly 91% appearing once. Sample: CD4+ T cells from PBMCs. All receptors come from a human donor with Susac syndrome.

V usage is TRBV11-2 and J usage is TRBJ2-7; D assignment may be TRBD1 or TRBD2 (5 bases each). CDR1 is SGHAT and CDR2 is FQNNGV in the germline V gene. The CDR3 length is 13 residues. V lost 5 bases and J lost 6, with 14 bases in between. DNA for the CDR3: TGTGCCAGCAGCCGCCGGGACGTGGCCGAGCAGTACTTC. Its translation is CASSRRDVAEQYF.

V is TRBV5-1 and J is TRBJ2-2, with a weak D call TRBD1 (6 bases). The CDR3 runs 15 residues. The germline V gene encodes CDR1 SGHRS and CDR2 YFSETQ. V lost 4 bases and J lost 4, with 14 bases in between. This CDR3 reads CASSPWTEATGELFF. The CDR3 bases are TGCGCCAGCAGCCCTTGGACAGAGGCCACCGGGGAGCTGTTTTTT.

This clonotype appeared once. The J gene is TRBJ1-1, the V gene TRBV27, with no clear D. Germline CDR1 reads MNHEY; CDR2 reads SMNVEV (reference sequence). This CDR3 is 13 amino acids long. V lost 8 bases, J lost 1 base, and 11 bases lay in between. For the CDR3, the DNA is TGTGCCAGCGGCTCTCGGGAGAACACTGAAGCTTTCTTT. Encoded protein: CASGSRENTEAFF.

V is TRBV28 and J is TRBJ1-5; 7 bases fit TRBD1. Germline-derived CDR1 and CDR2 are MDHEN and SYDVKM. Trimming took 2 bases from V and 0 from J; bases not matched to a gene: 19. This CDR3 has 21 amino acids. CDR3 residues: CASSLTNPGTEGIDSNQPQHF. CDR3 coding DNA: TGTGCCAGCAGTTTAACTAACCCGGGGACAGAGGGGATTGATAGCAATCAGCCCCAGCATTTT.

V and J are TRBV27 and TRBJ1-2; unclear D gene. The germline V and J ends were trimmed by 2 bases and 3 bases, with 7 bases remaining between them. Germline lookup yields CDR1 MNHEY and CDR2 SMNVEV (reference sequence). The CDR3 has 13 amino acids. CDR3 sequence: CASSLEPDYGYTF. The DNA for the CDR3 is TGTGCCAGCAGTTTAGAGCCGGACTATGGCTACACCTTC.

The chain uses TRBV28 and TRBJ2-7; TRBD1 might be the D (8 bases). Germline V lookup: CDR1 MDHEN, CDR2 SYDVKM. This CDR3 contains 14 residues. The V end was cut by 6 bases, the J end by 4 bases, with 16 bases between. CDR3 sequence: CASRNRGGLYEQYF. CDR3 in DNA: TGTGCCAGCAGAAACAGGGGGGGACTTTACGAGCAGTACTTC.

This chain uses TRBV28 with TRBJ2-3, with D possibly matching TRBD1 (6 bases). This CDR3 has 12 residues. Germline V gene lookup returns CDR1 MDHEN and CDR2 SYDVKM. The V gene lost 7 bases and the J gene lost 5 bases, with 10 bases spanning the gap. The CDR3 nucleotides read TGTGCCAGCAACTCAGGGGTAGATACGCAGTATTTT. Translation: CASNSGVDTQYF.

CDR3 DNA: TGTGCCAGCACCCCTGACACCGTGGCCTACGAGCAGTACTTC. It translates to CASTPDTVAYEQYF. J is TRBJ2-7 and V is TRBV7-2; no firm D call. The CDR3 is 14 residues long. In germline, CDR1 is SGHTA, CDR2 FQGNSA. With 7 bases removed from V and 2 bases from J, the gap between germline ends came to 15 bases.

This clonotype was counted a few times. J is TRBJ1-2 and V is TRBV30; D gene uncertain. Between the trimmed V and J ends, which lost 2 bases and 4 bases, there was a span of 8 bases. Per germline, CDR1 GTSNPN and CDR2 SVGIG (reference sequence). The length of the CDR3 is 12 residues. CDR3 sequence: CAWSRVGYGYTF. The CDR3 nucleotides read TGTGCCTGGAGTCGTGTGGGCTATGGCTACACCTTC.

This chain joins TRBV4-1 and TRBJ2-3, with no clear D. CDR1 is MGHRA, CDR2 YSYEKL, per germline. The V gene lost 2 bases and the J gene lost 6 bases, with 6 bases spanning the gap. The CDR3 totals 12 residues. The CDR3 region has the DNA TGCGCCAGCAGCCAACCGAGGGATACGCAGTATTTT. It yields the protein CASSQPRDTQYF.

CDR3 loop: CACSEDRGTDTQYF. Written as DNA, the CDR3 is TGTGCCTGTTCCGAGGACAGGGGAACAGATACGCAGTATTTT. V usage is TRBV30 and J usage is TRBJ2-3; 9 bases match TRBD1. CDR3 length: 14 residues. V lost 6 bases to trimming and J lost 3 bases; unmatched junction nucleotides: 7. Germline V gene lookup returns CDR1 GTSNPN and CDR2 SVGIG (reference sequence).

The chain has TRBV3-1 and TRBJ2-7; D remains unclear. Trimming cost V 0 bases and J 5 bases, with 5 bases left between them. Germline values: CDR1 LGHDT, CDR2 YNNKEL (reference sequence). This CDR3 has 12 residues. The CDR3 loop reads CASSQDSDEQYF. The CDR3, as DNA: TGTGCCAGCAGCCAAGATTCTGACGAGCAGTACTTC.

The CDR3 nucleotides read TGTGCCAGCGCGGGCAGACCTCGGGGGAACGAGCAGTACTTC. Amino acid sequence: CASAGRPRGNEQYF. The rearrangement uses TRBV7-9 and TRBJ2-7, with D possibly TRBD2 on 6 matching bases. Trimming took off 8 bases at V and 5 bases at J, with 19 bases between the two ends. Germline V gene lookup returns CDR1 SEHNR and CDR2 FQNEAQ (reference sequence). The CDR3 consists of 14 residues.

The rearrangement uses TRBV10-3 and TRBJ2-7; 8 positions agree with TRBD1. J was trimmed by 5 bases and V by 5 bases; bases with no gene match: 2. CDR1 and CDR2 (germline): ENHRY, SYGVKD. The CDR3 has 12 amino acids. The CDR3 coding sequence is TGTGCCATCAGTTGGACAGGGAACGAGCAGTACTTC. Protein: CAISWTGNEQYF.

This clonotype was seen a single time. V is TRBV20-1 and J is TRBJ1-1, with D uncertain. Trimming removed 1 base from V and 1 base from J, with 7 bases in between. There are 13 residues in the CDR3. Germline loops: CDR1 DFQATT, CDR2 SNEGSKA (reference sequence). CDR3 bases: TGCAGTGCTAGAGGTGACACGAACACTGAAGCTTTCTTT. Amino acids: CSARGDTNTEAFF.

This chain links TRBV4-1 with TRBJ2-1; D gene uncertain. Trimming removed 1 base at V and 8 bases at J, with 12 bases between. The CDR3 has 14 amino acids. Germline loops: CDR1 MGHRA, CDR2 YSYEKL. CDR3 DNA: TGCGCCAGCAGCCAAGTTGCCAGCTCACATGAGCAGTTCTTC. Residues: CASSQVASSHEQFF.

The genes are TRBV14 and TRBJ1-2, with D perhaps TRBD1 (5 bases). The germline CDR1 and CDR2 sequences are SGHDN and FVKESK. This CDR3 contains 15 residues. The V and J ends lost 1 base and 6 bases respectively, with 15 bases between them. The CDR3 reads CASSQVAGGGNGYTF. DNA for the CDR3: TGTGCCAGCAGCCAAGTTGCTGGGGGAGGAAATGGCTACACCTTC. Combining the CDR3 with reference TRBV14 and TRBJ1-2 gives the whole variable domain EAGVTQFPSHSVIEKGQTVTLRCDPISGHDNLYWYRRVMGKEIKFLLHFVKESKQDESGMPNNRFLAERTGGTYSTLKVQPAELEDSGVYFCASSQVAGGGNGYTFGSGTRLTVV.

For this clonotype: The CDR3 carries no conserved terminal phenylalanine or tryptophan, so it likely arises from a read error. V and J are TRBV4-2 and TRBJ1-2; the D is unclear. CDR1 and CDR2 (germline): LGHNA, YNFKEQ. This CDR3 comprises 15 residues. The germline V and J ends were trimmed by 0 bases and 0 bases, with 8 bases remaining between them. The DNA for the CDR3 is TGTGCCAGCAGCCAAGACAGGAGAGCTAACTATGGCTACACCCTC. Translating gives CASSQDRRANYGYTL.

The chain combines TRBV18 with TRBJ1-4; no clear D gene. V was shortened by 3 bases and J by 2 bases, with 10 bases between the two germline ends. The CDR3 is made up of 15 amino acids. Per the germline V gene, CDR1 is KGHSH and CDR2 is LQKENI. CDR3 amino acids: CASSPLGSTNEKLFF. Written as DNA, the CDR3 is TGTGCCAGCTCACCGTTAGGTTCTACTAATGAAAAACTGTTTTTT.

V gene TRBV28 combines with J gene TRBJ2-6, with D maybe TRBD2 (5 bases). V shed 2 bases and J shed 0 bases, with 17 bases lying between them. CDR3 length equals 19 residues. Germline V gives CDR1 MDHEN, CDR2 SYDVKM. The CDR3 loop is CASSLIWGDSYSGANVLTF. The CDR3 nucleotides read TGTGCCAGCAGTTTAATTTGGGGAGACTCCTACTCTGGGGCCAACGTCCTGACTTTC.